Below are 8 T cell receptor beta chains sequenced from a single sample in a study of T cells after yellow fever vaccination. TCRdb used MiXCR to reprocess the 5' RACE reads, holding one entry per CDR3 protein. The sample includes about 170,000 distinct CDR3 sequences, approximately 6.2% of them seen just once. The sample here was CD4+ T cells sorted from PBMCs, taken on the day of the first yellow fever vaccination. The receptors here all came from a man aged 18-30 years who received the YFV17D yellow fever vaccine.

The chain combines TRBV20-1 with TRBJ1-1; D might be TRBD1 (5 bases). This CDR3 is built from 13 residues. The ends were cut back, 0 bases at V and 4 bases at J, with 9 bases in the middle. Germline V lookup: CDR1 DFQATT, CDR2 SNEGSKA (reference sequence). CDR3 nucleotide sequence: TGCAGTGCTAGAGATCTAGGGACCACTGAAGCTTTCTTT. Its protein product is CSARDLGTTEAFF.

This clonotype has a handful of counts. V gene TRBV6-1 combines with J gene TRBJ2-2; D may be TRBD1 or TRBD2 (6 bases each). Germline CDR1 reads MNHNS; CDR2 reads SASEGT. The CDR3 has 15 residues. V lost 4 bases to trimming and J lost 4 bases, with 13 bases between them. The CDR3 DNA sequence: TGTGCCAGCAGTGTGATCGGGGGCATCACCGGGGAGCTGTTTTTT. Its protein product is CASSVIGGITGELFF.

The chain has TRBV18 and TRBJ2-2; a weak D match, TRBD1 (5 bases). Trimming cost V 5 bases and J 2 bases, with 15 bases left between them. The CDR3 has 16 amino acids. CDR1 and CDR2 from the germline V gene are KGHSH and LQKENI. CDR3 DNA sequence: TGTGCCAGCTCAGTCCGTGGCAGGGATAACACCGGGGAGCTGTTTTTT. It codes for CASSVRGRDNTGELFF.

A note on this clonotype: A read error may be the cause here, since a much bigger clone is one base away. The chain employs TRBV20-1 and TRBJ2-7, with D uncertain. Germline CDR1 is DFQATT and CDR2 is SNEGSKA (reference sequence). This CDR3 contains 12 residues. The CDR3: CNAYGSRYEQYF. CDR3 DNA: TGCAATGCTTACGGTTCTAGGTACGAGCAGTACTTC.

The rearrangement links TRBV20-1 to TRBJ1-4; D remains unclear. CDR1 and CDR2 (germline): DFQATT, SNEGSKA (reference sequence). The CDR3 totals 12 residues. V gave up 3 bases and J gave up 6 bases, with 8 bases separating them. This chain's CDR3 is CSASSPYEKLFF. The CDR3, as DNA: TGCAGTGCTAGTTCTCCGTATGAAAAACTGTTTTTT.

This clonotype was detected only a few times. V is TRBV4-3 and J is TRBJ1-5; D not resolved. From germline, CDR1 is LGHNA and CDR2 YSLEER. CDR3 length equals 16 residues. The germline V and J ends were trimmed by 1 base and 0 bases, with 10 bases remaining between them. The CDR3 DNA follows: TGCGCCAGCAGCCAAGGGACGGACTATAGCAATCAGCCCCAGCATTTT. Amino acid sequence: CASSQGTDYSNQPQHF.

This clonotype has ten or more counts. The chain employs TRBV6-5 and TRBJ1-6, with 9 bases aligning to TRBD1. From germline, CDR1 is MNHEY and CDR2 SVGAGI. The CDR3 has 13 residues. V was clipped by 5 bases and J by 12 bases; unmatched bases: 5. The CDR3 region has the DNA TGTGCCAGCAGTAGGAGGGACAGGGAACCCCTCCACTTT. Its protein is CASSRRDREPLHF.

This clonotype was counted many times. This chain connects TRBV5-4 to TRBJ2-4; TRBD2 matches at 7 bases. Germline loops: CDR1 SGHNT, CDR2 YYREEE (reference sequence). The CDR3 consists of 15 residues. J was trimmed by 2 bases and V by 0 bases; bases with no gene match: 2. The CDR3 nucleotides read TGTGCCAGCAGCTTGGTGGGGGGGACCAAAAACATTCAGTACTTC. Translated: CASSLVGGTKNIQYF.